The present entry profiles one T cell receptor (beta chain) with its context. Its antigen remains unknown. The data belong to a study of cytomegalovirus exposure and HLA in healthy donors. Study overall: Findings of an earlier analysis included more than 90 million unique TCR beta sequences from 180 million or so T cells.

The PCR contained 60 Vbeta and 13 Jbeta primers. Only in-frame clones appear in the TCRdb table, and some are missing; sequencing was by immunoSEQ multiplex PCR. The repertoire holds some 130,000 clones, with over 75% as singletons. The V gene lost 1 base and the J gene lost 12 bases, with 19 bases spanning the gap. Per the germline V gene, CDR1 is LNHDA and CDR2 is SQIVND (reference sequence). This CDR3 is built from 15 residues. Study results and caveats: TCR beta V segments were, for the most part, productive about 87% or about 30% of the time in an earlier analysis. A missense variant in DCLRE1C was later tied to TCR beta V- and J-gene trimming.

The TCR comes from a young man in good health. Input material: PBMCs. The gene calls are TRBV19 and TRBJ2-1; D gene uncertain. DNA for the CDR3: TGTGCCAGTAGTATAGCCACCCGCGCAAACCCTTCGCAGTTCTTC. Protein sequence: CASSIATRANPSQFF.